A selection of T cell receptor beta chains follows, all from one sample in a study of cytomegalovirus exposure and HLA in healthy donors. The assay was immunoSEQ multiplex PCR, and TCRdb's table has in-frame clones only and misses some. The data contain fewer than 150,000 clones, about four fifths of them singletons. The sequencing input was PBMCs. The source of these receptors is a man younger than 40 in good health and CMV-seronegative. Each CDR3 is given with its conserved first and last residue. D genes are given only for firm matches. Rows give clone size only sometimes, using once, few, many, or a class for an expanded clone.

v_call	j_call	d_call	clone_size	cdr3_nt	cdr3_aa
TRBV6-1	TRBJ2-7	TRBD1	few	TGTGCCAGCAGCGAACCGGGACAGGGCCCCTACGAGCAGTACTTC	CASSEPGQGPYEQYF
TRBV5-6	TRBJ2-3	TRBD2	-	TGTGCCAGCAGCATCCTCCTAGCGGGGATCACAGATACGCAGTATTTT	CASSILLAGITDTQYF
TRBV28	TRBJ2-7	TRBD2	-	TGTGCCAGCAGCCCTGCGGGTAGCGGGAGATTGGGGAGCTCCTACGAGCAGTACTTC	CASSPAGSGRLGSSYEQYF
TRBV5-1	TRBJ2-7	-	-	TGCGCCAGCAGCCCCGGGACACTTTCCTACGAGCAGTACTTC	CASSPGTLSYEQYF
TRBV5-4	TRBJ2-2	-	-	TGTGCCAGCAGCTTGAATCCGGGGATCTTCACCGGGGAGCTGTTTTTT	CASSLNPGIFTGELFF
TRBV27	TRBJ2-5	TRBD1	-	TGTGCCAGCAGTTTGGGACAGAACTCCCAAGAGACCCAGTACTTC	CASSLGQNSQETQYF
TRBV15	TRBJ1-2	-	-	TGTGCCACCAGCAGAGATCTAGATGGCTACACCTTC	CATSRDLDGYTF
TRBV15	TRBJ1-2	-	-	TGTGCCACCAGCAGAGACCACAGGGCGAACTATGGCTACACCTTC	CATSRDHRANYGYTF
TRBV5-1	TRBJ1-2	-	-	TGCGCCAGCAGCTTGGTATCAGGGGACTATGGCTACACCTTC	CASSLVSGDYGYTF
TRBV2	TRBJ1-5	TRBD1	-	TGTGCCAGCAGCGGGGACAGGGGGCCCCATCAGCCCCAGCATTTT	CASSGDRGPHQPQHF
TRBV11-2	TRBJ2-7	-	-	TGTGCCAGCAGACCACAGGGCTCCTACGAGCAGTACTTC	CASRPQGSYEQYF
TRBV14	TRBJ2-7	-	-	TGTGCCAGCAGCCAAGGGTTTTTTCGGGGCGAGCAGTACTTC	CASSQGFFRGEQYF
TRBV29-1	TRBJ2-7	TRBD1	-	TGCAGCGTCGCCCGAGCAGGGGGCGAGCAGTACTTC	CSVARAGGEQYF
TRBV18	TRBJ2-4	-	-	TGTGCCAGCTCACCCGGGACAACTGGATCAAACATTCAGTACTTC	CASSPGTTGSNIQYF
TRBV2	TRBJ2-1	TRBD1	-	TGTGCCAGCAGGGACAGGGACGACTCCTACAATGAGCAGTTCTTC	CASRDRDDSYNEQFF
TRBV28	TRBJ1-2	-	-	TGTGCCAGCAGCCCGGACAGTTATGGCTACACCTTC	CASSPDSYGYTF
TRBV9	TRBJ2-2	-	once	TGTGCCAGCAGCGTAGGGGCCCGGCCCTACACCGGGGAGCTGTTTTTT	CASSVGARPYTGELFF
TRBV19	TRBJ2-2	-	-	TGTGCCACGAGGGAGACAGGGACTAACACCGGGGAGCTGTTTTTT	CATRETGTNTGELFF
TRBV19	TRBJ1-2	-	-	TGTGCCAGTAGTATAGACCTCTATGGCTACACCTTC	CASSIDLYGYTF
TRBV4-1	TRBJ2-3	-	-	TGCGCCAGCAGCCAAGAGTCATTCGGTGGAAGCGGGCGCACAGATACGCAGTATTTT	CASSQESFGGSGRTDTQYF
TRBV4-1	TRBJ2-1	TRBD1	-	TGCGCCAGCAGCCCCCACGGACAGGGAGGCAATGAGCAGTTCTTC	CASSPHGQGGNEQFF
TRBV7-6	TRBJ2-7	-	-	TGTGCCAGCAGCTCAGGGTCTCACACCTACGAGCAGTACTTC	CASSSGSHTYEQYF
TRBV7-2	TRBJ2-1	-	-	TGTGCCAGCAGTGCACGTGGGCATAGCTCCTACAATGAGCAGTTCTTC	CASSARGHSSYNEQFF
TRBV19	TRBJ1-5	-	-	TGTGCCAGCGGTACCCTAAGGGGTTTAAGCAATCAGCCCCAGCATTTT	CASGTLRGLSNQPQHF
TRBV5-6	TRBJ1-5	-	once	TGTGCCAGCAGCTTGGGTGGAGATCAGCCCCAGCATTTT	CASSLGGDQPQHF
TRBV5-1	TRBJ1-1	-	-	TGCGCCAGCAGCTTGGAAGGACTGGGGAACACTGAAGCTTTCTTT	CASSLEGLGNTEAFF
TRBV21-1	TRBJ2-7	-	-	TGTGCCAGCAGGGACTACCACTTCTACGAGCAGTACTTC	CASRDYHFYEQYF
TRBV5-1	TRBJ1-1	-	-	TGCGCCAGCAGTTTGGTTCTTGAGAGCACTGAAGCTTTCTTT	CASSLVLESTEAFF
TRBV5-1	TRBJ2-3	TRBD2	-	TGCGCCAGCAGCCCTCTAGCGGGACCTGGGGATACGCAGTATTTT	CASSPLAGPGDTQYF
TRBV29-1	TRBJ2-1	TRBD1	once	TGCAGCGCGGACAGGGGAGGGGTCTACAATGAGCAGTTCTTC	CSADRGGVYNEQFF
TRBV11-3	TRBJ2-3	-	once	TGTGCCAGCAGCCCGCGACTAGACGACAACGGCCCAGATACGCAGTATTTT	CASSPRLDDNGPDTQYF
TRBV19	TRBJ2-7	TRBD1	few	TGTGCCAGTAGTTTGACAGGGGGCTTAGTCTACGAGCAGTACTTC	CASSLTGGLVYEQYF
TRBV6-1	TRBJ2-7	-	-	TGTGCCAGTATCCGGGACAAAGTAGCCTACGAGCAGTACTTC	CASIRDKVAYEQYF
TRBV28	TRBJ1-3	-	-	TGTGCCAGCATCCCAGGGTTGCCTGGAAACACCATATATTTT	CASIPGLPGNTIYF
TRBV5-1	TRBJ2-1	TRBD1	-	TGCGCCAGCAGCAGGTCCCGGGGACAGGGGGCATACAATGAGCAGTTCTTC	CASSRSRGQGAYNEQFF
TRBV7-2	TRBJ2-5	TRBD2	-	TGTGCCAGCAGCCCAATGGGGGGACTAGTCCAAGAGACCCAGTACTTC	CASSPMGGLVQETQYF
TRBV18	TRBJ1-1	-	-	TGTGCCAGCTCGCTCCCAGGGGCGAACACTGAAGCTTTCTTT	CASSLPGANTEAFF
TRBV27	TRBJ2-7	-	-	TGTGCCAGCAGTTTAAGAGCGGCAAGCGACCAGCGCTACGAGCAGTACTTC	CASSLRAASDQRYEQYF